The sequence of this TCR beta chain was determined in a study of the immune and genomic landscape of osteosarcoma (dated by TCRdb to the early 2020s). In the study overall: The overall cohort included some 48 pediatric and adult patients with high-grade osteosarcoma, and the median age at diagnosis was 27 years (range about 5-85). The cohort was enriched for poor-risk disease, as unfavorable pathologic response to standard therapy was shown in roughly 73% of the cohort and approximately 66% of the cohort were deceased. In the overall cohort, over 45% of patients were male, and under 80% had localized disease at diagnosis. The study profiled osteosarcoma specimens with whole genome, RNA and T-cell receptor sequencing plus immunohistochemistry and reverse phase protein arrays to define immunogenic potential. To characterize the osteosarcoma immunogenomic landscape, TCR sequencing results were integrated with transcriptome, protein array and immunostaining data. The study aimed to explain the limited clinical activity of immune checkpoint inhibitors in osteosarcoma. Each of a few patients provided a couple of samples from the same tumor site. Beyond this particular receptor, the publication reports: Higher TCR productive clonality was observed in the immune-hot C3 cluster than in the cold C1 cluster, although TCR productive clonality remained low overall. No statistical method determined sample size because osteosarcoma is rare and all possible samples were collected. Clonality benchmarks came from external normal skin and healthy peripheral blood data rather than matched normal tissue. Matched blood was collected from only a couple of patients, alongside the frozen tumor specimens. Overall, productive TCR clonality was low, with an average of 0.09 and a maximum of 0.3, which suggests limited T-cell clonal expansion. In five cases, a single hyperexpanded clone dominated the repertoire, and each of these five cases had fewer than 100 T-cell clonotypes.

As regards this clone: Its target antigen remains unknown. Nothing much larger sits one base from this clone, and base qualities are not available.

TCR beta chain CDR3 regions were immunosequenced with the ImmunoSEQ Assay (Adaptive Biotechnologies). The original pipeline was this. The ImmunoSEQ Analyzer platform was used to export TCRB rearrangements, read counts, read proportions and gene usage. Using productive rearrangements, T-cell clonality was calculated as 1 minus Pielou's evenness. Clonal space homeostasis binned clonotypes as rare, small, medium, large or hyperexpanded (0.01 to 1 of the repertoire). TCR productive clonality was compared across immune clusters C1, C2 and C3 using the Wilcoxon rank sum test. TCRdb re-hosts the immuneACCESS table, in-frame sequences only. Its copies lack some clones; in the studies checked, an unresolved V gene accounts for under half of them, and the cause for the rest is not known. V and J calls and clone size are those listed in that table; D and trimming were worked out from the DNA. This sample comprises about 800 clones, under 70% of them detected only once. Of the sample, under 35% falls within the top ten clones.

Relative to germline, V is 6 bases shorter and J is 15 bases shorter, with 18 bases between their ends. CDR1 SQVTM and CDR2 ANQGSEA were looked up in the germline V gene. From cysteine to phenylalanine, the CDR3 is 11 amino acids long. CDR3 DNA only is kept here, 33 bases in frame from base 1. The specimens were post-treatment primary, local recurrence and metastasis tumors obtained from patients with a poor prognosis. The sequence came from a woman in her 70s with osteosarcoma. The age is the age at diagnosis. The rearrangement joined TRBV29-1 to TRBJ2-1, with no reliable assignment of the D segment. Material for sequencing was primary tumor tissue from the humerus. The intended sense of this specimen's cell subset or site label: resected primary osteosarcoma tumor. This receptor carries the CDR3 CSVPDGRRPFF. In nucleotide form, the sequence is TGCAGCGTCCCGGACGGCCGCCGGCCGTTCTTC.